A selection of T cell receptor beta chains follows, all from one sample in a study of cytomegalovirus exposure and HLA in healthy donors. Using immunoSEQ multiplex PCR, the repertoire was profiled, and TCRdb retains in-frame clones only, with some absent. The repertoire holds 55,000 to 75,000 clones, 80% to 95% seen once, with about 5.7% in the top ten. Material for sequencing was PBMCs. These receptors were taken from a man in his late teens or twenties in good health and CMV-seropositive. Each CDR3 is given with its conserved first and last residue.

v_call	j_call	cdr3_aa
TRBV6-6	TRBJ1-5	CASSYYDRGLNQPQHF
TRBV28	TRBJ2-2	CASSFYRGGGELFF
TRBV28	TRBJ2-7	CASSLDSQVGEQYF
TRBV28	TRBJ2-7	CASSPNQGGTGSYEQYF
TRBV28	TRBJ2-1	CASSLRTSGRWANEQFF
TRBV19	TRBJ2-2	CAEGSQRSWAGELFF
TRBV28	TRBJ2-7	CASRPTGTNYEQYF
TRBV27	TRBJ2-7	CASSSGQGVSGYEQYF
TRBV28	TRBJ2-7	CASSLMSGRVYEQYF
TRBV7-6	TRBJ2-1	CASSSQGTYNEQFF
TRBV11-1	TRBJ2-2	CASSLKGGSGELFF
TRBV19	TRBJ2-7	CASSINRGSYEQYF
TRBV13	TRBJ2-7	CASSLGDRAYEQYF
TRBV11-2	TRBJ2-1	CASSYGTGKVTYNEQFF
TRBV25-1	TRBJ2-5	CASALAEAQETQYF
TRBV28	TRBJ2-2	CASRTGVYTGELFF
TRBV5-1	TRBJ1-3	CASSPVGTHNSGNTIYF
TRBV29-1	TRBJ2-1	CSVSRDTGEQFF
TRBV28	TRBJ2-1	CASSDGRATGSYNEQFF
TRBV21-1	TRBJ1-1	CASSKALREGKGTEAFF
TRBV5-8	TRBJ2-7	CASSAGTQPSYEQYF
TRBV10-3	TRBJ2-7	CAITRTGTYEQYF
TRBV18	TRBJ2-3	CASSPTDTQYF
TRBV18	TRBJ2-7	CASSAGQGVLEQYF
TRBV29-1	TRBJ2-5	CTYTPRDYDKRETQYF
TRBV29-1	TRBJ2-7	CSGGAGVGYEQYF